This T cell receptor beta chain was sequenced for a study of beta chain features in type 1 diabetes (dated by TCRdb to 2016 to 2019). General notes on the study: No differences in mean age, gender distribution, total cell number or subset yield were found between patients and healthy donors. Whereas all 30 or so donors provided naive and central memory subsets, regulatory and stem cell-like memory subsets were isolated from just 8 patients and roughly 8 healthy donors. The study compared the TCRB repertoires of sorted circulating CD4+ T cell subsets in recently diagnosed type 1 diabetes patients with those in matched healthy donors. A total of 100 million to 110 million sorted cells were examined across all samples, and a strong correlation was observed between cell number per subset and RNA yield. What the research found in general, with its limitations: Shorter templates might have been favored by PCR, but patient and control samples were amplified and corrected together, so both groups would have been affected equally by any skew. Only small numbers of individuals were included in the HLA sub-analyses, which left unresolved whether HLA type had any influence on TCRB rearrangement. At VDJ recombination sites, type 1 diabetes patients had fewer insertions and more deleted nucleotides, which implies abnormalities in thymic rearrangement. Type 1 diabetes patients showed a moderate but significant shortening of TCRB CDR3 length in all four CD4+ subsets. Naive, central memory and regulatory TCRB repertoires appeared to be more alike among patients than among healthy donors. Because cDNA was sequenced instead of genomic DNA, activated cells with high expression could be over-represented, although the groups did not differ in activation or CD3 levels.

Each donor gave one peripheral blood draw, averaging about 100 mL, which was collected into heparinised tubes. A BD FACSAria II was used to sort naive, central memory, regulatory and stem cell-like memory CD4+ T cells with a panel that included CD45RO, CCR7, CD25, CD127, CD95 and CD27. Every sorted population had a purity above 95%. Right away, PBMCs were isolated by Lymphoprep density gradient centrifugation and were stained directly, with no culture step. So that batch effects would be minimized, each experiment stained and sorted samples in pairs, pairing one healthy donor with one patient. Taken from cysteine to phenylalanine, the CDR3 has 11 residues. The entry retains the CDR3 DNA only, 33 bases that are in frame from base 1. The V and J ends are trimmed by 7 bases and 4 bases, leaving 8 bases between them. CDR1 is given as SGHNT and CDR2 as YYREEE, both from the germline V gene (reference sequence).

In regard to this clone: No cognate antigen has been identified for it. Nothing much larger sits one base from this clone, and base qualities are not available.

The High Capacity cDNA Reverse Transcription Kit was used to reverse transcribe all of the isolated RNA, meaning that expressed TCRB transcripts were what got sequenced. Naive, central memory and regulatory T cell samples underwent deep immunoSEQ sequencing, averaging around 4 million total reads per sample. Sorted cells were lysed in RLT buffer, and RNA was extracted using DNase-treated RNeasy Micro or Mini kits according to cell number. To prevent cross-contamination, each cell subset was processed individually, whereas patient and healthy donor samples were processed jointly. TCRB sequences were amplified from cDNA with the immunoSEQ multiplex PCR, producing 87-bp fragments spanning the CDR3 region. The amplicons were sequenced using the Illumina HiSeq platform. In the source study's methods: Synthetic template baselines were used to correct PCR bias computationally, reads within Hamming distance 2 were collapsed together, and singletons that could not be merged were discarded. Reads were aligned against IMGT to assign V, D and J genes, CDR3 length and insertions or deletions at six rearrangement sites. Within each subset, clonotype counts were normalized to sorted cell number, and only after that were true diversity and Gini coefficients computed with the tcR R package. The overlap coefficient, calculated on TCRB nucleotide sequences, was used to measure repertoire sharing. As a proxy for the pre-selection repertoire, out-of-frame TCRB sequences from naive cells were analyzed. TCRdb obtained this table from immuneACCESS and retained in-frame rearrangements with V and J assigned. These tables miss some clones; where compared with another copy, unresolved V genes account for less than half of the shortfall, and the remainder is unexplained. The DNA gave D and trimming, while V, J and clone size come from that table. This sample holds 240,000 or so clones; around 68% were observed only once. The biggest ten clones account for roughly 0.048% of the sample.

The chain is made from TRBV5-4 and TRBJ1-2; the D gene remains uncertain. The receptor was derived from a man aged 30 to 39 in good health. The sample comprised naive CD4+ T cells from blood. The cell subset or site label here, explained by the study, means: true naive CD4+ T cells. The DNA reads TGTGCCAGCTCGGCCTTCTATGGCTACACCTTC. It encodes CASSAFYGYTF.